The clone carrying this T cell receptor beta chain is judged medium-sized. Its matching antigen is unknown. For every donor, a draw yielded about 10 milliliters of peripheral blood. This record belongs to a study of blood T cells in healthy people across ages. CDR3 size: 13 residues. V dropped 3 bases and J dropped 2 bases, with 8 bases sitting between them. CDR1 and CDR2 (germline): ENHRY, SYGVKD. PCR was performed a second time for roughly 7 to 12 cycles using a sample-barcoded 5' primer and a J-beta primer mix. TCRdb reprocessed the 5' RACE reads via MiXCR and lists one record per CDR3 protein. Of about 780,000 distinct CDR3 sequences in the sample, about 46% were seen once. Notes on the study in general: Age brought a roughly linear fall in TCR beta diversity measured per million T cells.

Sequenced sample: blood. The sequence derives from a man older than 75 in good health. The V call is TRBV10-3, the J call TRBJ2-7; D uncertain. The CDR3 reads CAISEDTAYEQYF. CDR3 DNA sequence: TGTGCCATCAGTGAAGACACAGCCTACGAGCAGTACTTC.